This T cell receptor beta chain was profiled in a study of shared clonotypes between healthy human individuals. Study overall: Researchers assigned three CD4 naive, three CD4 memory, two CD8 naive and one CD8 memory plate to each donor.

Trimming left V 4 bases short and J 3 bases short, with 13 bases between. Looked up from germline, CDR1 is SNHLY and CDR2 is FYNNEI. The CDR3 has 15 residues. The run depth of the assay was deep. Original processing notes: Filtering differed, since immunoSEQ gave only junction sequences and no quality scores. Only in-frame clones appear in the TCRdb table, and some are missing; sequencing was by immunoSEQ multiplex PCR. V, J and clone size reflect that table, while D and trimming were determined from the DNA. The table shows 850,000 to 1,200,000 clones, with about 70% occurring only once. This clone was counted a few times. What it binds is unknown. Findings and caveats of the study: Against clonotypes common to all four donors, non-shared ones had lower generation probabilities.

This receptor was identified in a man younger than 30 in good health. Sequencing was performed on memory CD4+ T cells sorted from blood. Subset defined: CD45RA-negative fraction. The gene calls are TRBV2 and TRBJ1-3; D is undetermined. The CDR3 protein is CASSASLGFGNTIYF. CDR3 bases: TGTGCCAGCAGTGCGAGTCTGGGCTTTGGAAACACCATATATTTT.